This paragraph covers one T cell receptor (beta chain) sequence. No antigen is known for it. CDR3 length: 19 amino acids. With V trimmed by 1 base and J by 5 bases, 18 bases remained unmatched. In germline, CDR1 is SGHVS, CDR2 FQNEAQ. The time point is: blood 4 weeks post-SBRT, at nephrectomy. Treatment meaning: 15 Gy SBRT to primary tumor, nephrectomy 4 weeks later. Nephrectomy followed 15 Gy stereotactic body radiation by 4 weeks. The tumor was a clear cell renal cell carcinoma. TCRdb's copy holds only in-frame clones and misses some; the assay was immunoSEQ multiplex PCR. The sample shows some 100,000 clones, around 80% of them seen only once. The data originate from a study of radiation and T cells in renal cell carcinoma. Findings and caveats of the study: Baseline intratumoral clonotype presence is unknown without pretreatment biopsies. From baseline, blood top tumor clonotypes peaked at 2 weeks post-radiation.

The source is a man aged 60 to 75 with renal cell carcinoma. The sequenced sample was blood, obtained from a patient whose treatment included radiotherapy and nephrectomy. The chain recombines TRBV7-8 with TRBJ2-7; 9 bases fit TRBD1. The CDR3 loop reads CASSLVVERSGTGYDEQYF. As DNA, the CDR3 is TGTGCCAGCAGCTTAGTAGTCGAGCGATCCGGGACAGGGTACGACGAGCAGTACTTC.